A single count supports the clone carrying this T cell receptor (beta chain). This specimen comes from a study of blood T cell repertoires in COVID-19. The overall study: Acute and convalescent COVID-19 specimens originated in the United States, Italy and Spain.

Germline CDR1 is SEHNR and CDR2 is FQNEAQ (reference sequence). V lost 5 bases, J lost 5 bases, and 16 bases lay in between. This CDR3 is built from 14 residues. Clones were sequenced by immunoSEQ multiplex PCR, and TCRdb holds only the in-frame ones, with some missing. The table shows a few hundred thousand clones, with roughly 83% occurring only once. The TCR originated in a man in his 60s who had recovered from COVID-19. Sequencing was performed on peripheral blood. The chain links TRBV7-9 to TRBJ2-7; possible D gene TRBD2, 5 bases. For the CDR3, the DNA is TGTGCCAGCAGCCTTGGTTTCGGAGGTGACGAGCAGTACTTC. Translation: CASSLGFGGDEQYF.